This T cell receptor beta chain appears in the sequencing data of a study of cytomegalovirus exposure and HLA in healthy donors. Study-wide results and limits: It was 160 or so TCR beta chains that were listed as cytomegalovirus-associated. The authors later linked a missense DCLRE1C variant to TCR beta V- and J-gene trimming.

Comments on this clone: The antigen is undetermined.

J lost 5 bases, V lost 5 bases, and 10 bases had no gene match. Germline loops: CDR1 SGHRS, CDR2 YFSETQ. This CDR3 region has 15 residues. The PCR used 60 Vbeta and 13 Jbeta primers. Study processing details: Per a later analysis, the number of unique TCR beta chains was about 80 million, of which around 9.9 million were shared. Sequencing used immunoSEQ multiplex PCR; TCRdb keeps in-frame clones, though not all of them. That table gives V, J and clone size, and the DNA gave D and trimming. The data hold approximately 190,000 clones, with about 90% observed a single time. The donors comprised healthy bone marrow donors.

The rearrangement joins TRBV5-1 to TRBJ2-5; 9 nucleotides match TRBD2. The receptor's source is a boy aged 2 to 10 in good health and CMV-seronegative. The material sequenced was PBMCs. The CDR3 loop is CASRLAGGVGETQYF. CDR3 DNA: TGCGCCAGCAGACTAGCGGGTGGAGTGGGGGAGACCCAGTACTTC.